The next 30 T cell receptor beta chains were all read from a single sample in a study of spatial heterogeneity in lung cancer. General study points: Counts that tracked tumor mutation counts were those of expanded intratumoral alpha and beta TCRs.

No antigen has been assigned to these receptors. Each CDR3 protein is one row after TCRdb ran MiXCR on the 5' RACE reads. Here the sample spans 4,000 or so distinct CDR3 sequences, roughly a tenth being singletons. The sample's time point: sample taken at primary tumor resection. The input for sequencing was lung tumor tissue, taken at surgery. The receptors were gathered from a male donor with early-stage non-small cell lung cancer.

This clonotype was picked up a small number of times. V usage is TRBV10-3 and J usage is TRBJ2-1; 11 bases match TRBD2. Trimming at V came to 0 bases and at J to 5 bases, leaving 6 bases not matched to a gene. Per the germline V gene, CDR1 is ENHRY and CDR2 is SYGVKD. This CDR3 is built from 17 residues. CDR3: CAISESGSGRAHNEQFF. The CDR3 DNA is TGTGCCATCAGTGAGTCGGGTAGCGGGAGGGCCCACAATGAGCAGTTCTTC.

This clonotype was seen a few times. The chain is built from TRBV5-1 and TRBJ1-4; the D is unclear. CDR1 and CDR2 (germline): SGHRS, YFSETQ. Trimming shortened V by 0 bases and J by 8 bases, and 11 bases separated the two germline ends. The CDR3 is 14 residues long. CDR3 sequence (DNA): TGCGCCAGCAGCTTGGAACAGTTCGACGAAAAACTGTTTTTT. Translating it yields CASSLEQFDEKLFF. Drawing the rest from reference TRBV5-1 and TRBJ1-4, the complete variable domain is KAGVTQTPRYLIKTRGQQVTLSCSPISGHRSVSWYQQTPGQGLQFLFEYFSETQRNKGNFPGRFSGRQFSNSRSEMNVSTLELGDSALYLCASSLEQFDEKLFFGSGTQLSVL.

This clonotype was seen a few times. The CDR3 sequence is CSARPFDRGNQPQHF. CDR3 DNA: TGCAGTGCTAGACCCTTCGACAGGGGGAATCAGCCCCAGCATTTT. V is TRBV20-1 and J is TRBJ1-5; 9 nucleotides line up with TRBD1. Germline trimming cut 2 bases from V and 4 bases from J; bases unmatched to any gene: 6. The CDR3 loop spans 15 amino acids. The V gene's germline CDR1 is DFQATT and CDR2 SNEGSKA (reference sequence).

By proportion, this clonotype is medium-sized (0.01 to 0.1%). The chain has TRBV11-2 and TRBJ2-1; 8 bases align to TRBD1. Germline loops: CDR1 SGHAT, CDR2 FQNNGV. This CDR3 region has 17 residues. Losses at the gene ends were 4 bases for V and 8 bases for J; bases not matched to a gene: 16. Here the CDR3 reads CASSWDDRQGARDEQFF. DNA for the CDR3: TGTGCCAGCAGCTGGGACGACAGGCAGGGGGCTCGTGATGAGCAGTTCTTC.

This clonotype was recorded at least ten times. The V and J genes are TRBV20-1 and TRBJ1-5; D perhaps matches TRBD1 (5 bases). CDR3 length: 15 amino acids. In germline, CDR1 is DFQATT, CDR2 SNEGSKA (reference sequence). V was cut by 0 bases and J by 5 bases, with 14 bases left in between. CDR3 nucleotide sequence: TGCAGTGCTAGAGATAGCATGAGGGGTTATCAGCCCCAGCATTTT. Amino acid sequence: CSARDSMRGYQPQHF.

This clonotype was recorded a few times. This sequence joins TRBV10-3 and TRBJ2-7; 7 bases are a match to TRBD2. From germline, CDR1 is ENHRY and CDR2 SYGVKD. The CDR3 covers 14 residues. The V segment lost 7 bases and the J segment 0 bases; nucleotides outside the gene matches: 6. DNA for the CDR3: TGTGCCATCAAGGAAGCGGGATCCTCCTACGAGCAGTACTTC. Protein: CAIKEAGSSYEQYF.

By frequency in the sample, this clonotype is medium-sized. The rearrangement joins TRBV7-3 to TRBJ2-2; D is undetermined. The CDR3 sequence is 14 residues long. V lost 2 bases and J lost 6, with 10 bases in between. Germline V gene lookup returns CDR1 SGHTA and CDR2 FQGTGA. The CDR3 DNA follows: TGTGCCAGCAGCTTATCCAGGTCCCCCGGGGAGCTGTTTTTT. Amino acids: CASSLSRSPGELFF. The full variable domain, its missing parts supplied by reference TRBV7-3 and TRBJ2-2, is GAGVSQTPSNKVTEKGKYVELRCDPISGHTALYWYRQSLGQGPEFLIYFQGTGAADDSGLPNDRFFAVRPEGSVSTLKIQRTERGDSAVYLCASSLSRSPGELFFGEGSRLTVL.

This clonotype has just a few counts. The chain uses TRBV7-2 and TRBJ1-1; D is possibly TRBD1 (5 bases). From germline, CDR1 is SGHTA and CDR2 FQGNSA. Trimming left V 1 base short and J 1 base short, with 7 bases between. The CDR3 runs to 14 residues. The CDR3 bases are TGTGCCAGCAGCTTAGTCGGGGGGAACACTGAAGCTTTCTTT. Amino acid sequence: CASSLVGGNTEAFF.

This clonotype occurred many times. This chain joins TRBV4-3 and TRBJ2-5, with 8 bases identical to TRBD1. This CDR3 spans 16 amino acids. The ends lost 3 bases at V and 2 bases at J; junction bases unmatched: 8. Germline lookup yields CDR1 LGHNA and CDR2 YSLEER. CDR3 in DNA: TGCGCCAGCAGCCAGGGGGGCAGGGGGCCTCAAGAGACCCAGTACTTC. Encoded protein: CASSQGGRGPQETQYF.

Only a few counts were recorded for this clonotype. The rearrangement links TRBV28 to TRBJ1-1, with 7 bases aligning to TRBD1. V shed 6 bases and J 1 base; nucleotides not matched to a gene: 8. The germline gives CDR1 MDHEN, CDR2 SYDVKM. CDR3 length: 15 amino acids. This CDR3 is CASRVKGAKNTEAFF. CDR3 in DNA: TGTGCCAGCAGGGTTAAGGGGGCCAAGAACACTGAAGCTTTCTTT.

There are many counts of this clonotype. This chain connects TRBV20-1 to TRBJ1-2, with a tentative D call TRBD1 (5 bases). CDR1 and CDR2 (germline): DFQATT, SNEGSKA (reference sequence). The CDR3 is 15 amino acids. The V end was cut by 5 bases, the J end by 4 bases, with 20 bases between. For the CDR3, the DNA is TGCAGTGCTCGAATGGGACCACAAAAGGCCTATGGCTACACCTTC. Translated: CSARMGPQKAYGYTF.

By proportion, this clonotype is medium-sized. The chain recombines TRBV20-1 with TRBJ1-5; D is perhaps TRBD1 (5 bases). The germline V gene has CDR1 DFQATT and CDR2 SNEGSKA (reference sequence). The CDR3 has 15 amino acids. V lost 2 bases and J 1 base, leaving 12 bases between the germline ends. For the CDR3, the DNA is TGCAGTGCTAGAACTCACGGGGGGAGCAATCAGCCCCAGCATTTT. This codes for CSARTHGGSNQPQHF.

In this sample, this clonotype is medium-sized. This chain uses TRBV5-4 with TRBJ2-3, with a possible D match to TRBD2 (6 bases). Per germline, CDR1 SGHNT and CDR2 YYREEE (reference sequence). Trimming cost V 9 bases and J 0 bases, with 23 bases left between them. This CDR3 has 17 residues. The CDR3 is CATHERRGGSSTDTQYF. The CDR3 DNA reads as TGTGCCACCCACGAACGGCGGGGAGGCTCTAGCACAGATACGCAGTATTTT. Supplemented by reference TRBV5-4 and TRBJ2-3, the full variable domain reads ETGVTQSPTHLIKTRGQQVTLRCSSQSGHNTVSWYQQALGQGPQFIFQYYREEENGRGNFPPRFSGLQFPNYSSELNVNALELDDSALYLCATHERRGGSSTDTQYFGPGTRLTVL.

This clonotype is judged large. This rearrangement joins TRBV29-1 to TRBJ2-2; 8 bases map to TRBD1. The CDR3 runs to 15 residues. The trim removed 4 bases at V and 0 bases at J, leaving 4 bases unmatched. Germline values: CDR1 SQVTM, CDR2 ANQGSEA. CDR3 sequence reads: CSVAPTGANTGELFF. The CDR3 DNA sequence: TGCAGCGTTGCGCCGACAGGGGCGAACACCGGGGAGCTGTTTTTT.

This clonotype occurred many times. The J gene is TRBJ2-7, the V gene TRBV12-3 or TRBV12-4; D remains unclear. The V gene lost 3 bases and the J gene lost 2 bases, with 8 bases spanning the gap. The CDR3 extends over 13 amino acids. CDR3 DNA: TGTGCCAGCAGTTTTGCAGAAGCCTACGAGCAGTACTTC. Its protein is CASSFAEAYEQYF.

In regard to this clonotype: This sequence may be a read error, since a much larger clone differs from it by one base. The chain combines TRBV5-1 with TRBJ2-5; D not resolved. The V and J ends lost 8 bases and 5 bases respectively, with 22 bases between them. There are 15 residues in the CDR3. Germline V lookup: CDR1 SGHRS, CDR2 YFSETQ. The CDR3 is CARSTSLGLRETQYF. The CDR3 nucleotides are TGCGCCAGAAGCACTTCCCTGGGCCTTCGGGAGACCCAGTACTTC.

This clonotype is judged medium-sized. The rearrangement uses TRBV28 and TRBJ2-3, with D possibly being TRBD1 or TRBD2 (6 bases each). The CDR3 has 16 residues. Trimming cost V 6 bases and J 2 bases, with 18 bases left between them. The germline gives CDR1 MDHEN, CDR2 SYDVKM. The CDR3 DNA sequence: TGTGCCAGCAGCGGTCCTGGGGGGCCCGCCACAGATACGCAGTATTTT. Translating it yields CASSGPGGPATDTQYF.

In its sample, this clonotype ranks as medium-sized. The V call is TRBV5-1, the J call TRBJ1-5; tentative D call: TRBD1 (6 bases). This CDR3 has 14 amino acids. Between the trimmed V and J ends, which lost 3 bases and 4 bases, there was a span of 11 bases. Germline loops: CDR1 SGHRS, CDR2 YFSETQ. The CDR3 DNA is TGCGCCAGCAGCTCGGACAGCTTAAATCAGCCCCAGCATTTT. It specifies CASSSDSLNQPQHF.

The chain employs TRBV24-1 and TRBJ1-5; 8 bases are shared with TRBD1. The CDR3 is 14 residues long. Germline-derived CDR1 and CDR2 are KGHDR and SFDVKD. V trimming: 4 bases; J trimming: 7 bases; junction bases outside the gene matches: 5. As DNA, the CDR3 is TGTGCCACCAGTGACCGGACAGGGCTGCAGCCCCAGCATTTT. This translates into CATSDRTGLQPQHF.

This clonotype is labeled medium-sized. The chain recombines TRBV6-5 with TRBJ1-2, with 7 bases fitting TRBD1. Germline lookup yields CDR1 MNHEY and CDR2 SVGAGI. V trimming: 2 bases; J trimming: 5 bases; junction bases outside the gene matches: 8. The CDR3 has 15 amino acids. CDR3 in amino acids: CASSYLLGTAYGYTF. The CDR3 region has the DNA TGTGCCAGCAGTTACCTGCTCGGGACAGCGTATGGCTACACCTTC.

The chain employs TRBV6-2 or TRBV6-3 and TRBJ2-7, with unresolved D. Trimming took 2 bases from V and 2 from J, leaving 7 bases between them. The CDR3 loop spans 13 amino acids. Germline CDR1 and CDR2: MNHEY and SVGEGT. The DNA of the CDR3 is TGTGCCAGCAGTTACGACCTACCCTACGAGCAGTACTTC. Protein product: CASSYDLPYEQYF.

In its sample, this clonotype was seen a few times. J is TRBJ1-1 and V is TRBV7-2, with D possibly being TRBD1 (5 bases). Germline assignment: CDR1 SGHTA and CDR2 FQGNSA. V shed 1 base and J shed 3 bases, with 9 bases lying between them. The CDR3 consists of 14 residues. The CDR3 sequence: CASSLVGGDTEAFF. CDR3 nucleotides: TGTGCCAGCAGCTTAGTTGGGGGTGACACTGAAGCTTTCTTT.

This clonotype ranks as large (0.1 to 1%). The genes are TRBV5-1 and TRBJ1-3; TRBD1 aligns across 9 bases. The CDR3 is made up of 15 amino acids. The germline V gene encodes CDR1 SGHRS and CDR2 YFSETQ. The J segment lost 6 bases and the V segment lost 0 bases, leaving 4 bases of the junction unmatched. In nucleotides, the CDR3 is TGCGCCAGCAGCTTGGGGGACAGGGCCGAAAACACCATATATTTT. Translation: CASSLGDRAENTIYF.

This clonotype is judged medium-sized. This chain links TRBV20-1 with TRBJ1-6; 7 nucleotides align to TRBD1. V was clipped by 4 bases and J by 5 bases; unmatched bases: 11. Germline V gene sequence: CDR1 DFQATT, CDR2 SNEGSKA (reference sequence). The CDR3 loop spans 16 amino acids. CDR3 region: CSATPYRGNNNSPLHF. CDR3 bases: TGCAGTGCTACGCCTTACAGGGGTAACAATAATTCACCCCTCCACTTT.

By share, this clonotype ranks as large. The V and J genes are TRBV7-2 and TRBJ1-6; D gene uncertain. Looked up from germline, CDR1 is SGHTA and CDR2 is FQGNSA. The CDR3 has 16 residues. V lost 5 bases and J 6 bases, leaving 17 bases between the germline ends. CDR3 region: CASSPPTGGPNSPLHF. DNA for the CDR3: TGTGCCAGCAGCCCGCCGACTGGAGGGCCTAATTCACCCCTCCACTTT.

At least ten counts were recorded for this clonotype. The rearrangement uses TRBV27 and TRBJ2-2; TRBD2 aligns across 13 bases. The V segment lost 6 bases and the J segment 6 bases; nucleotides outside the gene matches: 7. CDR3 length: 16 amino acids. Germline values: CDR1 MNHEY, CDR2 SMNVEV (reference sequence). This CDR3 is CASRPGLAGDAGELFF. CDR3 nucleotides: TGTGCCAGCAGGCCAGGACTAGCGGGAGATGCCGGGGAGCTGTTTTTT.

Sample share makes this clonotype large. The CDR3 sequence: CASKTGVAADTQYF. The DNA of the CDR3 is TGTGCCAGTAAAACAGGGGTGGCGGCAGATACGCAGTATTTT. The chain employs TRBV12-3 or TRBV12-4 and TRBJ2-3; 7 nucleotides line up with TRBD1. The CDR3 spans 14 residues. The V and J ends lost 9 bases and 4 bases, in that order; junction bases with no gene match: 10.

This clonotype is termed large. The rearrangement uses TRBV19 and TRBJ2-3; 10 nucleotides match TRBD2. CDR1 is LNHDA and CDR2 is SQIVND in the germline V gene (reference sequence). This CDR3 comprises 15 residues. V was clipped by 4 bases and J by 1 base; unmatched bases: 2. CDR3 sequence: CASSTGLAGTDTQYF. CDR3 bases: TGTGCCAGTAGTACCGGACTAGCGGGCACAGATACGCAGTATTTT.

This clonotype is judged medium-sized. In nucleotides, the CDR3 is TGTGCCAGCAGTGATTTAGCGGGGGGATACTCCGAGCAGTACTTC. Translated: CASSDLAGGYSEQYF. J is TRBJ2-7 and V is TRBV6-1, with 10 bases lining up with TRBD2. The length of the CDR3 is 15 residues. Germline loops: CDR1 MNHNS, CDR2 SASEGT. J gave up 6 bases and V 3 bases, and 8 bases lay outside the gene matches.

This clonotype is medium-sized by share. The rearrangement joins TRBV5-4 to TRBJ2-5; D is ambiguous. This CDR3 region has 13 residues. V dropped 5 bases and J dropped 6 bases, with 14 bases sitting between them. Germline V gene data show CDR1 as SGHNT and CDR2 as YYREEE (reference sequence). In DNA, the CDR3 is TGTGCCAGCAGTATTGATGGCACCCAGACCCAGTACTTC. It codes for CASSIDGTQTQYF.